The sequence of this TCR beta chain was determined in a study of cytomegalovirus exposure and HLA in healthy donors (dated by TCRdb to about 2017). About the full investigation: In an earlier analysis of some 550 of the donors, 250 to 300 Gb of sequence data and 117 million unique TCR beta sequences from roughly 190 million T cells were reported. The number of typed donors differed by locus: about 629-630 for A, B, C, DRB1 and DQB1; approximately 530 for DQA1; around 580 for DPA1; and 400 to 480 for DPB1. The T cell repertoires of roughly 660 subjects were profiled by immunosequencing and related to cytomegalovirus serostatus. Roughly 300 gigabases of sequencing data and 70 million to 85 million unique TCR sequences were included in an early release covering several hundred HLA-typed donors. Donor age, sex, ethnicity and CMV serostatus were collected together with the repertoire data. In a later genetic analysis, genome-wide SNP genotypes for about 55% of the roughly 700 donors were used, and that subset was treated as a discovery cohort. To predict cytomegalovirus infection status, the study brought together high-throughput TCR immunosequencing, statistical association of individual TCRs with disease status, and machine learning. On average, 235,054 unique TCR beta nucleotide sequences were sequenced per donor among more than 350 genotyped donors of the cohort, with about 19% of those sequences being non-productive. All discovery cohort repertoires had been generated using a single sequencing platform. In an earlier analysis of 587 of the donors, high-throughput TCR beta sequencing was used to judge whether each TCR beta V gene segment behaved as functional or pseudogenic. Of the 300 to 450 genotyped donors, 65% to 90% were placed in the genetic ancestry cluster associated with self-reported Caucasian donors. The study aimed to test whether signatures of past pathogen exposure could be identified by cataloging public T cell receptors. Class I and class II HLA loci were covered by the typing at four-digit resolution. A handful of DR-DQ haplotypes were handled as single units for association and clustering because linkage in the cohort was strong. The later analysis used no new phenotypic data to find candidate immune exposures, relying instead on TCR beta sequences and their occurrence across donors. Besides the first cohort of around 700 subjects, a separate validation cohort made up of over 100 different subjects was used. A later analysis re-analyzed previously published TCR beta repertoires from 550 to 700 donors and added high-resolution HLA genotyping to study TCR occurrence patterns. Overall study outcomes, separate from this receptor: The authors suggested that the approach could potentially be extended to other disease states and immunological phenotypes. A later genetic analysis associated a missense DCLRE1C variant with V-gene and J-gene trimming of TCR beta chains, and an independent cohort replicated the association. Correlated functional status among segregating V segments might be attributable to linkage disequilibrium, but an unknown experimental factor could not be ruled out. In a later analysis, HLA-associated TCR beta chains were found to be more clonally expanded and to have lower generation probabilities than equally common non-associated chains. A further reported finding was that TCR beta sequences accurately predicted the HLA-A and HLA-B alleles for most subjects in the first cohort. A cluster of highly shared sequence variants was judged likely to be a technical artifact of the sequencing pipeline. Assigning TCR associations to individual alleles was difficult when HLA alleles, especially DR and DQ, strongly co-occurred. CMV serostatus was the only immune exposure information available for the cohort. The presence/absence analyses assumed that sequencing depth was roughly uniform across donors, and that assumption may not be true. According to a later analysis, most CMV-associated TCR beta chains appeared to be HLA-restricted, and the HLA associations seemed to be driven largely by CMV exposure. In a later analysis, about 16,000 TCR beta sequences were associated with specific HLA alleles at a false discovery rate of 0.05. While some public TCRs were present in many individuals, most TCR sequences turned up only very rarely across donors. Some 15 rarely observed V segments, including chromosome 9 orphons, were excluded from the earlier analysis of a few hundred of the donors because counts were too low. Because HLA typing was missing for some donors at each locus, association tests included only the typed subset. Some IMGT-functional V segments, including TRBV6-2 and TRBV6-3, could not be distinguished by the 87-base-pair reads and were therefore excluded. In a later analysis, TCR association rates were found to vary across HLA loci, with the most associated TCRs seen for DRB1 alleles and the fewest for HLA-C alleles. Cytomegalovirus status was reported to be diagnosed by the classifier with high specificity and sensitivity in both the original and validation cohorts. A later analysis reported that several top co-occurrence clusters appeared linked to parvovirus B19, influenza, CMV and Epstein-Barr virus. In a later genetic analysis, fewer N-insertions in productive TCRs were reported among donors in an Asian-associated ancestry cluster than the 666-donor mean. In the study, approximately 160 TCR beta chains were listed as associated with cytomegalovirus. Broadly in line with IMGT annotations, most TCR beta V segments showed up in productive rearrangements about 87% or about 30% of the time in an earlier analysis of approximately 640 of the donors. In vitro tests confirmed that a few of the cytomegalovirus-associated TCR beta chains recognize cytomegalovirus antigens. Only TCR beta chains were sequenced in this cohort, and the absence of alpha or paired-chain data limited detectable features.

Regarding this clone: It lacks a known antigen. Base qualities are not at hand, and no much larger clone is one base apart.

In total, more than 500 healthy bone marrow donors made up the cohort. At the time of sampling, every cohort member was nominally healthy, though immune exposures that went unrecorded were likely present. The donor tested CMV seronegative, placing the donor among the 300 to 400 seronegative members of the cohort. A peripheral blood sample was provided by each donor, and peripheral blood mononuclear cells were used for TCR beta sequencing. The Qiagen DNeasy Blood Extraction Kit was used to extract genomic DNA from the blood cell samples. Its CDR3 holds 16 amino acids, cysteine through phenylalanine. Just CDR3 DNA is preserved here, 48 bases in frame from base 1. V drops 3 bases and J drops 3 bases, leaving 18 bases in between. As encoded in the germline V gene, CDR1 is SGHVS while CDR2 is FQNEAQ. To prepare the library, the immunoSEQ multiplex PCR assay was applied. The multiplex PCR relied on a mix of 60 forward primers for TCR Vbeta segments and 13 reverse primers for TCR Jbeta segments. The CDR3 region of rearranged TCR beta genes was amplified from genomic DNA by a multiplex PCR assay. Amplified TCR beta libraries were sequenced as 87-base-pair reads on the Illumina HiSeq System. The paper's processing steps were these. Across the 640 or so repertoires, a later analysis counted roughly 84 million unique TCR beta chains, approximately 12 million of which were shared by at least two donors. A nearest-neighbor algorithm error-corrected the raw reads and collapsed the reads into unique sequences, merging closely related sequences to remove PCR and sequencing errors. Alignment of CDR3 sequences to IMGT reference sequences was used to assign V, D and J gene segments. For a sequence to be retained, at least a six-nucleotide match to both a V gene segment and a J gene segment was required. A rearrangement was called productive if the CDR3 had no stop codons and remained in frame with V and J, and every other rearrangement was called non-productive. Following IMGT convention, CDR3 was defined as the stretch from the second conserved V-encoded cysteine to the conserved J-encoded phenylalanine. In an earlier analysis of around 540 of the donors, sequences lacking an unambiguous match to a single V gene segment were excluded. In an earlier analysis of several hundred of the donors, V segments were called functional above 56.7% productive rearrangements and were called segregating when the between-donor standard deviation exceeded 5%. To diagnose cytomegalovirus status from the catalog of TCR beta chain sequences, a statistical classification framework was built. V and J gene assignment, in a later analysis, came from comparing TCR nucleotide sequences with IMGT/GENE-DB human TR gene sequences. The TCRdist pipeline was used in a later analysis to assign CDR3 sequences and most-parsimonious VDJ recombination scenarios. In a later analysis, each TCR beta chain was defined by its CDR3 amino acid sequence together with its V-gene family, and reads lacking a unique V-gene family were excluded. A later analysis removed several hundred highly shared, low-generation-probability nucleotide sequences to deal with suspected cross-contamination and a sequencing artifact. For each public chain, a later analysis derived a clonal expansion index from normalized ranks of inferred template counts within each repertoire. A later analysis computed generation probabilities with a VDJ recombination model fitted to out-of-frame rearrangements, and checked the results against IGoR. In a later analysis, TCR-TCR, TCR-HLA and TCR-CMV co-occurrence was scored with hypergeometric tests, and a repertoire-size bias correction was applied to TCR pairs. A later analysis estimated false discovery rates by permuting HLA or CMV assignments 20 times. In a later analysis, co-occurring TCRs were grouped with DBSCAN, and TCRdist sequence similarity was added when clustering was performed within HLA-allele-positive subsets. Repertoires with fewer than 30,000 or more than 120,000 public chains, plus five repertoires with anomalous nucleotide sharing, were excluded from co-occurrence clustering. TCRdb limited this immuneACCESS table to in-frame rearrangements with V and J called. A share of clones is missing; checked studies link under half to unresolved V genes, and the rest is unexplained. V and J calls plus clone size are reproduced from that table; the DNA served to infer D and trimming. For this sample the table gives some 150,000 clones, of which 70% to 90% were detected only once. More than 2% of the sample comes from the top ten.

The chain is encoded by TRBV7-8 joined to TRBJ2-7; TRBD2 is a weak D gene call, 6 bases matching. The sequenced sample was PBMCs. This receptor was identified in a woman aged 18-35 years in good health and CMV-seronegative. The CDR3 amino acid sequence is: CASSFVTGRDYYEQYF. The DNA sequence is given as TGTGCCAGCAGCTTTGTCACCGGGAGAGACTACTACGAGCAGTACTTC. Outside the CDR3, residues come from the reference TRBV7-8 and TRBJ2-7 proteins, so the full variable domain is: GAGVSQSPRYKVAKRGQDVALRCDPISGHVSLFWYQQALGQGPEFLTYFQNEAQLDKSGLPSDRFFAERPEGSVSTLKIQRTQQEDSAVYLCASSFVTGRDYYEQYFGPGTRLTVT.